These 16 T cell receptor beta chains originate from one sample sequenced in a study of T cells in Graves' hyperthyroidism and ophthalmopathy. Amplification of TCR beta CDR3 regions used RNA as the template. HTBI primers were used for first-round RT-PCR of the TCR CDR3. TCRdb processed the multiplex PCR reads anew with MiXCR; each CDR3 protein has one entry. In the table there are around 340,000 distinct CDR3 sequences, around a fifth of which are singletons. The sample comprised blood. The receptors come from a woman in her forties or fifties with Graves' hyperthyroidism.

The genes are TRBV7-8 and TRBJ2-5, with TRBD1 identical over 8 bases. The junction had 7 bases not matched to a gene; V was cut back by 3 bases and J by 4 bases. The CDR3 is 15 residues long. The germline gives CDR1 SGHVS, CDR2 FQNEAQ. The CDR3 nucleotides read TGTGCCAGCAGCTTCGACAGGGGTAGGGGAGAGACCCAGTACTTC. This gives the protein CASSFDRGRGETQYF. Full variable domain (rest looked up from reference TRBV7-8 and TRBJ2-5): GAGVSQSPRYKVAKRGQDVALRCDPISGHVSLFWYQQALGQGPEFLTYFQNEAQLDKSGLPSDRFFAERPEGSVSTLKIQRTQQEDSAVYLCASSFDRGRGETQYFGPGTRLLVL.

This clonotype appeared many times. The CDR3 DNA sequence: TGCAGTGCTGGGCGGGGGGACGAGCAGTTCTTC. Its translation is CSAGRGDEQFF. The chain is built from TRBV20-1 and TRBJ2-1, with TRBD2 matching 8 bases. J gave up 10 bases and V 5 bases, and 4 bases lay outside the gene matches. CDR1 and CDR2 (germline): DFQATT, SNEGSKA (reference sequence). This CDR3 is built from 11 residues.

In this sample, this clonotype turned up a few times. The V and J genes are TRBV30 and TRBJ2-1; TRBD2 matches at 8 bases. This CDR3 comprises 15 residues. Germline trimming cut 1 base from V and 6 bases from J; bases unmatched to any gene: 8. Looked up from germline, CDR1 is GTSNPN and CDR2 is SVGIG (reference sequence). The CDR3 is CAWSAISGVVNEQFF. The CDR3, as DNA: TGTGCCTGGAGTGCTATTAGCGGGGTGGTCAATGAGCAGTTCTTC.

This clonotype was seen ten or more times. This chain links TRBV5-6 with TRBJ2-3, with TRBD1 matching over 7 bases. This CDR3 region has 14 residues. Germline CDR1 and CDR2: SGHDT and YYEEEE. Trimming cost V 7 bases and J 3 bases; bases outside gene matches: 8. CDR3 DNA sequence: TGTGCCAGCGTGCTGGGACAGACTACAGATACGCAGTATTTT. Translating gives CASVLGQTTDTQYF.

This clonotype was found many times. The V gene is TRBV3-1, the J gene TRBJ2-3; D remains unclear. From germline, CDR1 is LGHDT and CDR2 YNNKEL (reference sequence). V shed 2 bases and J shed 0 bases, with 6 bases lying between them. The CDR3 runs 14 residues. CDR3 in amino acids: CASSQQKSTDTQYF. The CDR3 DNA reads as TGTGCCAGCAGCCAACAGAAAAGCACAGATACGCAGTATTTT.

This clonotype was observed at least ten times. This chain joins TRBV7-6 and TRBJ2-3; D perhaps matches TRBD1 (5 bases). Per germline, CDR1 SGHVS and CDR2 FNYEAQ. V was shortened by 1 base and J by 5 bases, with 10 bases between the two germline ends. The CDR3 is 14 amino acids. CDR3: CASSLGGSGDTQYF. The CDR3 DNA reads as TGTGCCAGCAGCTTAGGGGGCTCGGGAGATACGCAGTATTTT. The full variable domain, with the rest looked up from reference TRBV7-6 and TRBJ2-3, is GAGVSQSPRYKVTKRGQDVALRCDPISGHVSLYWYRQALGQGPEFLTYFNYEAQQDKSGLPNDRFSAERPEGSISTLTIQRTEQRDSAMYRCASSLGGSGDTQYFGPGTRLTVL.

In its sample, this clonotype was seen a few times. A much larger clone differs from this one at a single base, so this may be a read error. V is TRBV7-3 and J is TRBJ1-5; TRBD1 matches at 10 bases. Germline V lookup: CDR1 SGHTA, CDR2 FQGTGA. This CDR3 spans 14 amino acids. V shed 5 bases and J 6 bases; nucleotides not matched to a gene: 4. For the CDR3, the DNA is TGTGCCAGCAGCCCGACAGGGGGCGGTCAGCCCCAGCATTTT. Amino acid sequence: CASSPTGGGQPQHF.

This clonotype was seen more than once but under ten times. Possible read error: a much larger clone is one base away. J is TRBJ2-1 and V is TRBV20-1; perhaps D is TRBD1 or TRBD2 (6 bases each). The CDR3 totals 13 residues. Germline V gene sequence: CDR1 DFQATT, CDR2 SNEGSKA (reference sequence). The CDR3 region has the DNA TGCAGCCCTAGGAGGGACACCTACAATAAGCAGTTCTTC. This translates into CSPRRDTYNKQFF.

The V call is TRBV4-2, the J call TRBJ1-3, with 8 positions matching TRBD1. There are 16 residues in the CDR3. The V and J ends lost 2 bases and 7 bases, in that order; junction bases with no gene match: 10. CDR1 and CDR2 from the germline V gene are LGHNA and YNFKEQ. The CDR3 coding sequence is TGTGCCAGCAGCCAATCTATCGGACAGGGAAGGAACACCATATATTTT. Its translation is CASSQSIGQGRNTIYF.

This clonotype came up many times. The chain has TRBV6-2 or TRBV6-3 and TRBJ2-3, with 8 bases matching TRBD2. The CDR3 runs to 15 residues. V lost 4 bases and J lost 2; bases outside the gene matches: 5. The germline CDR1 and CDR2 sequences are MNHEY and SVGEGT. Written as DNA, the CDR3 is TGTGCCAGCAGTTCCCGGGGGGGCTTCACAGATACGCAGTATTTT. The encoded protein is CASSSRGGFTDTQYF.

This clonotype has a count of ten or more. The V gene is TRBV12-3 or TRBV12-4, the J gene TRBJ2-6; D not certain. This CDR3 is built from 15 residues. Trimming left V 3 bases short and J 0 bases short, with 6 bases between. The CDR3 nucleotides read TGTGCCAGCAGTTTGTACGGCTCTGGGGCCAACGTCCTGACTTTC. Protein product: CASSLYGSGANVLTF.

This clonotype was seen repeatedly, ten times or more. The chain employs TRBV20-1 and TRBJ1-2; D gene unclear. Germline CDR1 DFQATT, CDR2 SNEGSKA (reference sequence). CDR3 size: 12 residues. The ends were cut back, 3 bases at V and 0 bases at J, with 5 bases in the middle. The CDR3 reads CSASGANYGYTF. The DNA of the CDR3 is TGCAGTGCTAGTGGGGCTAACTATGGCTACACCTTC.

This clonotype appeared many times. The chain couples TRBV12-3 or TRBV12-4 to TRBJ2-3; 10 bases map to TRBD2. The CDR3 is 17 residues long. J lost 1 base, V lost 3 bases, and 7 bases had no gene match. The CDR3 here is CASSLSSGLAGTDTQYF. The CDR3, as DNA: TGTGCCAGCAGTTTGTCCTCCGGACTAGCGGGCACAGATACGCAGTATTTT.

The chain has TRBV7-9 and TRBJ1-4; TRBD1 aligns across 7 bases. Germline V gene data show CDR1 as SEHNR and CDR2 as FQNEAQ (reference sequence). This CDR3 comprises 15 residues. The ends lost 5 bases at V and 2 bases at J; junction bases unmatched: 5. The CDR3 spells CASSPATGTNEKLFF. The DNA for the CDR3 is TGTGCCAGCAGCCCTGCGACAGGGACTAATGAAAAACTGTTTTTT.

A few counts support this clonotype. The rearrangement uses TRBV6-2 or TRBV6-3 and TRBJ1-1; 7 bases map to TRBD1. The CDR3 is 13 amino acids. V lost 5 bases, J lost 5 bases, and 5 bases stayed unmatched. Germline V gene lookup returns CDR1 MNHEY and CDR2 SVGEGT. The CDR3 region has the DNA TGTGCCAGCAGTGGCAGGGGGGAGACTGAAGCTTTCTTT. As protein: CASSGRGETEAFF.

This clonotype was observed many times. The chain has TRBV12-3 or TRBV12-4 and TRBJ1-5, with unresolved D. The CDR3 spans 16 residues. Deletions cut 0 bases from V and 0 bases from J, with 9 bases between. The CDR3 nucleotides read TGTGCCAGCAGTTTAGCGCGTGGGGATAGCAATCAGCCCCAGCATTTT. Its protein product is CASSLARGDSNQPQHF.